What follows are 28 T cell receptor beta chains derived from one specimen sequenced in a study of regulatory T cells in long-lasting Graves disease. Time point here: newly diagnosed GD, antithyroid drugs for less than 3 months. PBMCs provided the RNA from which the TCR library was made. Building of the TCR beta libraries involved iRepertoire HTBI primers and Arm-PCR of CDR3 regions. TCRdb reprocessed the multiplex PCR reads via MiXCR and lists one record per CDR3 protein. In the table there are roughly 610,000 distinct CDR3 sequences, about 16% of which are singletons. The sample was also linked to a second study, of T cells in Graves' hyperthyroidism and ophthalmopathy.

This sample comprised peripheral blood mononuclear cells (PBMCs), obtained at new diagnosis, from a patient treated with antithyroid drugs. Every receptor here comes from a man aged 18 to 29 with Graves disease.

This clonotype has at least ten counts. This chain links TRBV7-9 with TRBJ2-7, with 10 bases fitting TRBD1. V trimming: 5 bases; J trimming: 3 bases; junction bases outside the gene matches: 4. Germline CDR1 is SEHNR and CDR2 is FQNEAQ (reference sequence). There are 14 residues in the CDR3. The CDR3 loop reads CASSGGQGNYEQYF. CDR3 nucleotides: TGTGCCAGCAGCGGGGGACAGGGGAACTACGAGCAGTACTTC.

This clonotype has a handful of counts. The V call is TRBV7-9, the J call TRBJ2-2; 8 positions match TRBD1. V lost 5 bases and J lost 7; bases outside the gene matches: 9. CDR3 length equals 15 residues. Germline V gene data show CDR1 as SEHNR and CDR2 as FQNEAQ (reference sequence). The CDR3 region has the DNA TGTGCCAGCAGCCCTACTACAGGGGGAGTCGGGGAGCTGTTTTTT. Translating it yields CASSPTTGGVGELFF.

This clonotype was detected ten times or more. This chain connects TRBV7-9 to TRBJ2-1; TRBD2 is a possible D gene (7 bases). The V gene lost 6 bases and the J gene lost 0 bases, with 18 bases spanning the gap. The germline V gene encodes CDR1 SEHNR and CDR2 FQNEAQ (reference sequence). There are 17 residues in the CDR3. The DNA for the CDR3 is TGTGCCAGCAGTCGAGGGGGGGGGTCGGGCTCCTACAATGAGCAGTTCTTC. It is translated as CASSRGGGSGSYNEQFF.

This clonotype was observed a few times. The chain couples TRBV20-1 to TRBJ2-7; tentatively, D is TRBD1 (6 bases). From germline, CDR1 is DFQATT and CDR2 SNEGSKA (reference sequence). CDR3 length: 15 amino acids. V gave up 0 bases and J gave up 3 bases, with 15 bases separating them. CDR3 loop: CSARDRQGPIYEQYF. CDR3 bases: TGCAGTGCTAGAGATCGGCAGGGGCCAATCTACGAGCAGTACTTC.

This clonotype was recorded many times. This rearrangement joins TRBV20-1 to TRBJ2-3; no firm D call. The V end was cut by 5 bases, the J end by 2 bases, with 8 bases between. CDR3 length: 12 amino acids. The germline gives CDR1 DFQATT, CDR2 SNEGSKA (reference sequence). The CDR3 bases are TGCAGTGCTCGCTATACCACAGATACGCAGTATTTT. Its protein product is CSARYTTDTQYF.

This clonotype was counted at least ten times. The chain links TRBV6-1 to TRBJ2-7, with 8 bases fitting TRBD1. CDR1 MNHNS and CDR2 SASEGT come from the germline V gene. This CDR3 has 14 amino acids. Trimming at V came to 8 bases and at J to 3 bases, leaving 9 bases not matched to a gene. The CDR3 protein is CASSATGDLYEQYF. CDR3 bases: TGTGCCAGCTCGGCGACAGGGGATCTCTACGAGCAGTACTTC.

The rearrangement links TRBV7-9 to TRBJ2-7; tentatively, D is TRBD2 (7 bases). The V gene lost 6 bases and the J gene lost 3 bases, with 12 bases spanning the gap. The CDR3 is 13 amino acids. Per the germline V gene, CDR1 is SEHNR and CDR2 is FQNEAQ (reference sequence). The CDR3 sequence: CASRGGDFYEQYF. Here the CDR3 DNA reads TGTGCCAGCAGAGGGGGGGACTTCTACGAGCAGTACTTC.

This clonotype was counted many times. The chain joins TRBV27 to TRBJ2-5; 7 bases fit TRBD1. The CDR3 totals 13 residues. Germline CDR1 reads MNHEY; CDR2 reads SMNVEV (reference sequence). The V gene end was trimmed by 3 bases and the J gene end by 5 bases; junction bases not matched to a gene: 3. The CDR3 DNA follows: TGTGCCAGCAGTTTTGCACAGGGGGAGACCCAGTACTTC. Its protein is CASSFAQGETQYF.

In its sample, this clonotype was seen a few times. The chain links TRBV5-1 to TRBJ2-3; TRBD2 agrees at 12 bases. V lost 4 bases, J lost 0 bases, and 9 bases stayed unmatched. There are 18 residues in the CDR3. From germline, CDR1 is SGHRS and CDR2 YFSETQ. This CDR3 is CASSTTGTSGLSTDTQYF. The CDR3 nucleotides are TGCGCCAGCAGCACCACCGGGACTAGCGGGCTCAGCACAGATACGCAGTATTTT.

This clonotype was detected ten times or more. The V gene is TRBV27, the J gene TRBJ1-4; D may be TRBD1 (6 bases). Germline V CDR1 and CDR2: MNHEY, SMNVEV (reference sequence). Trimming left V 3 bases short and J 7 bases short, with 9 bases between. CDR3 length: 13 residues. The CDR3 DNA is TGTGCCAGCAGTTTTCTAGGGGGTGAAAAACTGTTTTTT. Amino acid sequence: CASSFLGGEKLFF.

This clonotype was counted at least ten times. This chain uses TRBV12-3 or TRBV12-4 with TRBJ1-6; D is unclear. Deletions cut 6 bases from V and 7 bases from J, with 16 bases between. The CDR3 loop spans 15 amino acids. The CDR3 DNA is TGTGCCAGCAGCCTCTCGACGGGAGCAAATTCACCCCTCCACTTT. This encodes CASSLSTGANSPLHF.

A few counts support this clonotype. The chain carries TRBV9 and TRBJ1-3; the D is unclear. The CDR3 sequence is 15 residues long. The V gene's germline CDR1 is SGDLS and CDR2 YYNGEE. The ends were cut back, 1 base at V and 8 bases at J, with 16 bases in the middle. CDR3 protein: CASSVKGTVGDTIYF. The CDR3 bases are TGTGCCAGCAGCGTAAAAGGCACTGTCGGAGACACCATATATTTT.

The sample holds many counts of this clonotype. The DNA of the CDR3 is TGTGCCAGCCACGGGAACCCACAGGGGCAGTACTTC. It yields the protein CASHGNPQGQYF. The rearrangement links TRBV28 to TRBJ2-7, with D possibly being TRBD1 (6 bases). The CDR3 consists of 12 residues. V lost 8 bases, J lost 9 bases, and 17 bases lay in between. Per germline, CDR1 MDHEN and CDR2 SYDVKM.

This clonotype was counted ten times or more. The rearrangement links TRBV6-2 or TRBV6-3 to TRBJ2-7; 8 nucleotides agree with TRBD2. With 6 bases clipped from V and 0 bases from J, the junction kept 1 base outside the gene matches. The CDR3 is 13 amino acids. The V gene's germline CDR1 is MNHEY and CDR2 SVGEGT. CDR3 sequence reads: CASRAGVSYEQYF. CDR3 bases: TGTGCCAGCAGAGCGGGAGTCTCCTACGAGCAGTACTTC.

The chain recombines TRBV20-1 with TRBJ2-7; 9 bases line up with TRBD1. With 5 bases clipped from V and 6 bases from J, the junction kept 8 bases outside the gene matches. The CDR3 sequence is 13 residues long. Germline assignment: CDR1 DFQATT and CDR2 SNEGSKA (reference sequence). The CDR3 DNA is TGCAGTGCTCCCCGGACAGGGGTTACCGAGCAGTACTTC. Translation gives CSAPRTGVTEQYF.

In regard to this clonotype: A far bigger clonotype differs at one base, so this is likely a read error. V and J are TRBV3-1 and TRBJ2-3; 11 bases agree with TRBD2. With the DNA end fitting TRBJ2-1 better, the J assignment may be wrong. The CDR3 covers 15 residues. Germline V CDR1 and CDR2: LGHDT, YNNKEL (reference sequence). The CDR3 bases are TGTGCCAGCAGCCAAGGACTAGCGGGAACAAATGGGCAGTTCTTC. Its protein product is CASSQGLAGTNGQFF.

This clonotype occurred many times. This chain uses TRBV6-5 with TRBJ1-5, with 9 bases lining up with TRBD1. The CDR3 sequence is 16 residues long. The germline V gene encodes CDR1 MNHEY and CDR2 SVGAGI. V shed 2 bases and J 5 bases; nucleotides not matched to a gene: 7. The CDR3 coding sequence is TGTGCCAGCAGTTACACCGGGACAGGGTTTCATCAGCCCCAGCATTTT. Translation gives CASSYTGTGFHQPQHF.

This clonotype showed up just a few times. This chain joins TRBV5-1 and TRBJ2-1, with D possibly TRBD2 on 6 matching bases. The CDR3 is 16 residues long. CDR1 is SGHRS, CDR2 YFSETQ, per germline. Trimming took off 2 bases at V and 5 bases at J, with 17 bases between the two ends. CDR3 nucleotide sequence: TGCGCCAGCAGCTTCCTTACTAGCAGGGACGACAATGAGCAGTTCTTC. Translating it yields CASSFLTSRDDNEQFF.

This clonotype was recorded only once. The V and J genes are TRBV5-8 and TRBJ2-5; D not resolved. With 3 bases removed from V and 5 bases from J, the gap between germline ends came to 17 bases. Germline lookup yields CDR1 SGHTS and CDR2 YDEGEE. The CDR3 has 15 residues. The CDR3 sequence is CASSSSGKWSETQYF. The CDR3 nucleotides are TGTGCCAGCAGCTCTAGTGGGAAATGGTCGGAGACCCAGTACTTC.

The V gene is TRBV4-2, the J gene TRBJ2-7, with 10 bases lining up with TRBD2. CDR3 length: 18 residues. From germline, CDR1 is LGHNA and CDR2 YNFKEQ. V dropped 2 bases and J dropped 5; count of bases not matched to a gene: 15. The CDR3 spells CASSQNLDSGRRWDEQYF. The CDR3 bases are TGTGCCAGCAGCCAAAACCTAGATAGCGGGAGGCGCTGGGACGAGCAGTACTTC.

This clonotype occurred many times. This chain uses TRBV28 with TRBJ2-1; D tentatively reads TRBD1 or TRBD2 (6 bases each). CDR3 length: 16 amino acids. Germline V lookup: CDR1 MDHEN, CDR2 SYDVKM. V lost 6 bases to trimming and J lost 6 bases, with 21 bases between them. CDR3 sequence: CASSSPQGRSSNEQFF. The CDR3 DNA follows: TGTGCCAGCAGCAGTCCCCAGGGGAGGTCCAGCAATGAGCAGTTCTTC.

This clonotype was observed a few times. At one boundary the junction diverges from the germline segment, which might be a read error. The chain carries TRBV5-1 and TRBJ1-1; D is perhaps TRBD1 (6 bases). This CDR3 comprises 16 residues. CDR1 SGHRS and CDR2 YFSETQ come from the germline V gene. DNA of the CDR3: TGTGCCAGCAGCTCCTCTACAGGGACCATGGTCCCTGAAGCTTTCTTT. It encodes CASSSSTGTMVPEAFF.

The rearrangement joins TRBV6-1 to TRBJ1-1; D is ambiguous. V lost 2 bases and J 6 bases, leaving 10 bases between the germline ends. Per germline, CDR1 MNHNS and CDR2 SASEGT. This CDR3 is built from 13 residues. The CDR3 here is CASSESGVSEAFF. The CDR3 DNA follows: TGTGCCAGCAGTGAAAGCGGGGTGTCTGAAGCTTTCTTT.

This clonotype was counted at least ten times. This rearrangement joins TRBV25-1 to TRBJ1-4, with 11 bases aligning to TRBD1. The CDR3 runs to 15 residues. Germline values: CDR1 MGHDK, CDR2 SYGVNS. V was pared by 3 bases and J by 7 bases, with 4 bases of the junction left unmatched. In nucleotides, the CDR3 is TGTGCCAGCAGTGAGAGGACAGGGGGCCTTGAAAAACTGTTTTTT. This gives the protein CASSERTGGLEKLFF.

This chain connects TRBV6-9 to TRBJ2-7; no reliable D call. V dropped 3 bases and J dropped 0 bases, with 12 bases sitting between them. Germline V lookup: CDR1 MNHGY, CDR2 SVAAGI. The CDR3 totals 15 residues. As DNA, the CDR3 is TGTGCCAGCAGTTACTCCGGACGCAGCTCCTACGAGCAGTACTTC. Translating it yields CASSYSGRSSYEQYF.

This clonotype has at least ten counts. V is TRBV13 and J is TRBJ1-1; D gene ambiguous. Trimming stripped 2 bases from V and 6 bases from J, with 16 bases between. The germline CDR1 and CDR2 sequences are PRHDT and FYEKMQ (reference sequence). The CDR3 loop spans 15 amino acids. CDR3 residues: CASSLTAPKRPEAFF. DNA of the CDR3: TGTGCCAGCAGCTTAACAGCCCCCAAGAGGCCTGAAGCTTTCTTT.

The chain employs TRBV30 and TRBJ2-3; the D is unclear. Germline CDR1 GTSNPN, CDR2 SVGIG (reference sequence). The V gene lost 5 bases and the J gene lost 5 bases, with 11 bases spanning the gap. CDR3 size: 12 residues. As DNA, the CDR3 is TGTGCCTGGGCCCTGGGTAGAGATACGCAGTATTTT. Translation: CAWALGRDTQYF.

In this sample, this clonotype turned up a few times. The J gene is TRBJ2-3, the V gene TRBV19; D is possibly TRBD1 or TRBD2 (5 bases each). Trimming removed 7 bases at V and 5 bases at J, with 16 bases between. CDR1 LNHDA and CDR2 SQIVND come from the germline V gene (reference sequence). The CDR3 sequence is 14 residues long. The CDR3 DNA is TGTGCCAGTAAAGAGAGGGGCGGCGGAGATACGCAGTATTTT. Amino acids: CASKERGGGDTQYF.